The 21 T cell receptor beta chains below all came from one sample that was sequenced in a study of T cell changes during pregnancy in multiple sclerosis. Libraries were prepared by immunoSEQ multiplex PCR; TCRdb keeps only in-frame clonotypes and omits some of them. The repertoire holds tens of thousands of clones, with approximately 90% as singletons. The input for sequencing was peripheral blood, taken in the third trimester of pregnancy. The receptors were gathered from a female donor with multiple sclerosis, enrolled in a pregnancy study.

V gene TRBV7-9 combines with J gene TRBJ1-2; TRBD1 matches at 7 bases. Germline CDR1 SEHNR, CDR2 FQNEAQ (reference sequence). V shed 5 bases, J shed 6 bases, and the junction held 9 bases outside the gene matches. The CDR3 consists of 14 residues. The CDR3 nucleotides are TGTGCCAGCAGCAATTTAGGGGGCCTTCATGGCTACACCTTC. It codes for CASSNLGGLHGYTF.

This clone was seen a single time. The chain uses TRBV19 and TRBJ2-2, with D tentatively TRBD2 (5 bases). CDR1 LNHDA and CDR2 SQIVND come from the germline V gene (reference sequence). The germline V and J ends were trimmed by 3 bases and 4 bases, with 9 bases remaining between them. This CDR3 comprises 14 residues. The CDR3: CASSIGRGTGELFF. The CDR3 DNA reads TGTGCCAGTAGTATTGGACGGGGCACCGGGGAGCTGTTTTTT.

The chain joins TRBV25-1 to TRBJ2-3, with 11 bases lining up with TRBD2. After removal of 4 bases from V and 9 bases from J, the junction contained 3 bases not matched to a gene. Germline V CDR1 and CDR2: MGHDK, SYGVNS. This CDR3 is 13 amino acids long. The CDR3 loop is CASSVAGGPTQYF. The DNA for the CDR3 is TGTGCCAGCAGTGTAGCGGGAGGGCCGACGCAGTATTTT.

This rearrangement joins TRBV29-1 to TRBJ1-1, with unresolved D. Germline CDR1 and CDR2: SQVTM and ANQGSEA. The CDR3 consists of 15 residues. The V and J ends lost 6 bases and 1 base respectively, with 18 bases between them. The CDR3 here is CSVGSKTTRNTEAFF. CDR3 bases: TGCAGCGTGGGGAGTAAGACAACGCGGAACACTGAAGCTTTCTTT.

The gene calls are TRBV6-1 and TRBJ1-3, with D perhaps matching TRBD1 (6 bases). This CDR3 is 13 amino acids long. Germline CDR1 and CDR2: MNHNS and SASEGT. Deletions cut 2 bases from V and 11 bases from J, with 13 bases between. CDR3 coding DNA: TGTGCCAGCAGTGAATATCAGGGGTGGGCCATATATTTT. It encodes CASSEYQGWAIYF.

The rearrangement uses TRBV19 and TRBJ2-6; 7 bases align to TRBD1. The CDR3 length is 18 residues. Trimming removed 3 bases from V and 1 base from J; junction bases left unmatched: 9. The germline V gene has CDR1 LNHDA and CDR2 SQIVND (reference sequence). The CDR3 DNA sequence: TGTGCCAGTAGTATGGTAGGGGGCCTATCGTCTGGGGCCAACGTCCTGACTTTC. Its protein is CASSMVGGLSSGANVLTF.

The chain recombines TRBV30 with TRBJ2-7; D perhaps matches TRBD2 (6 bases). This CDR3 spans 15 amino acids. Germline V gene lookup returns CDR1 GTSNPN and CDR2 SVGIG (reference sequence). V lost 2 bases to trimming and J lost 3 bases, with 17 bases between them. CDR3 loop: CAWSPTGTPFYEQYF. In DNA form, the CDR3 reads TGTGCCTGGAGTCCGACCGGGACTCCCTTCTACGAGCAGTACTTC.

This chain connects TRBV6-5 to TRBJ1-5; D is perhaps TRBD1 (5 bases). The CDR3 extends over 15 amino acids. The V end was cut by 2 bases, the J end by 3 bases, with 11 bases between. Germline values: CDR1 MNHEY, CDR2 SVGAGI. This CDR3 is CASSYGAGVNQPQHF. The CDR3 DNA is TGTGCCAGCAGTTACGGGGCAGGCGTCAATCAGCCCCAGCATTTT.

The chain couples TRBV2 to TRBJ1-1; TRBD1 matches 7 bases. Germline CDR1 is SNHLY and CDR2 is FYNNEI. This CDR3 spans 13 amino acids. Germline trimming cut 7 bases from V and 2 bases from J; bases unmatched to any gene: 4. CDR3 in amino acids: CASTGDSNTEAFF. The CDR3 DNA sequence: TGTGCCAGCACGGGGGACAGCAACACTGAAGCTTTCTTT.

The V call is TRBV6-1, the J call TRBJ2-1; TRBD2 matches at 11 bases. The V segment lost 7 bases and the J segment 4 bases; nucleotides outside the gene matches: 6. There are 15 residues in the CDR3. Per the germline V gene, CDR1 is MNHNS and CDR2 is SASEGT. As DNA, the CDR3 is TGTGCCAGCACGCCCGGGACTAGCGGTTACAATGAGCAGTTCTTC. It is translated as CASTPGTSGYNEQFF.

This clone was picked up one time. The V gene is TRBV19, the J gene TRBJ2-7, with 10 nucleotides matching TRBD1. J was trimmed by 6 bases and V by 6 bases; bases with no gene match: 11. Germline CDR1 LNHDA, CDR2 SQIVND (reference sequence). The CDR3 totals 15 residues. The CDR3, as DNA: TGTGCCAGTAGCCGGGGGACAGGGGAGTTCGGCGAGCAGTACTTC. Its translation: CASSRGTGEFGEQYF.

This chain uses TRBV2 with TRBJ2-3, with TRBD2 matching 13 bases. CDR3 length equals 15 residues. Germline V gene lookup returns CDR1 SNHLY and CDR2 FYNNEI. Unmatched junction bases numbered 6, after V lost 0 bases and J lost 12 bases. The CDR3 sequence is CASSEATSGRARQYF. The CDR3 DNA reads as TGTGCCAGCAGTGAAGCTACTAGCGGGAGGGCCCGACAGTATTTT.

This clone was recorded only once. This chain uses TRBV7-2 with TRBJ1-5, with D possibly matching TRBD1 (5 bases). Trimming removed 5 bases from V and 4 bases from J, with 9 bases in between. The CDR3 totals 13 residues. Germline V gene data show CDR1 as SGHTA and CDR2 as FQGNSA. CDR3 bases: TGTGCCAGCAGCCTCCAGGGAAATCAGCCCCAGCATTTT. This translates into CASSLQGNQPQHF.

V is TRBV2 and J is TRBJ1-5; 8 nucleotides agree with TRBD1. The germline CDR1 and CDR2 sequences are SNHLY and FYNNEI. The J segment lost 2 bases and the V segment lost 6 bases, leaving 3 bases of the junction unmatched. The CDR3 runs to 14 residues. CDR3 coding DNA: TGTGCCAGCAGGCCGACAGGGGGCAATCAGCCCCAGCATTTT. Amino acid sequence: CASRPTGGNQPQHF.

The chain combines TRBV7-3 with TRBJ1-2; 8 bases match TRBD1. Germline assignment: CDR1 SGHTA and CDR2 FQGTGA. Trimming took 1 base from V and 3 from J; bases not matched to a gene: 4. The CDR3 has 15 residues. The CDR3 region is CASSLRPGGDYGYTF. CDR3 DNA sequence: TGTGCCAGCAGCTTAAGGCCAGGGGGCGACTATGGCTACACCTTC.

The CDR3 region is CASSRTGGTEAFF. CDR3 nucleotide sequence: TGTGCCAGCAGTCGGACAGGGGGCACTGAAGCTTTCTTT. V and J are TRBV6-1 and TRBJ1-1; TRBD1 agrees at 10 bases. The junction had 1 base not matched to a gene; V was cut back by 5 bases and J by 4 bases. This CDR3 has 13 amino acids. The germline V gene encodes CDR1 MNHNS and CDR2 SASEGT.

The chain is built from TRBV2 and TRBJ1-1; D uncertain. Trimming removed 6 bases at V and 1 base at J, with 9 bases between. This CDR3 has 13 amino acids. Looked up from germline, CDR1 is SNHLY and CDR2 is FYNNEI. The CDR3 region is CASSPPRNTEAFF. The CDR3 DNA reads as TGTGCCAGCAGCCCACCTAGGAACACTGAAGCTTTCTTT.

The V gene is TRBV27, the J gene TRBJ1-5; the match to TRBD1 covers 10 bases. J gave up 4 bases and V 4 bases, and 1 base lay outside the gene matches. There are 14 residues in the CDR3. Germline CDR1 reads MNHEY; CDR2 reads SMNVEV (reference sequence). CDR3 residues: CASSWTGGNQPQHF. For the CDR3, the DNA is TGTGCCAGCAGTTGGACAGGGGGAAATCAGCCCCAGCATTTT.

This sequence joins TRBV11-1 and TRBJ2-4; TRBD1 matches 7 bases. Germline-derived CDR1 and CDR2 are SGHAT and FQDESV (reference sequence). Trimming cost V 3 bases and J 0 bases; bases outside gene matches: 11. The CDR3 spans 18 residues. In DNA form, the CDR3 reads TGTGCCAGCAGCTTGGACAGGCCGTTAGAGCTAGCCAAAAACATTCAGTACTTC. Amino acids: CASSLDRPLELAKNIQYF. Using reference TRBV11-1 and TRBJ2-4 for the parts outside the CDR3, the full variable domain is EAEVAQSPRYKITEKSQAVAFWCDPISGHATLYWYRQILGQGPELLVQFQDESVVDDSQLPKDRFSAERLKGVDSTLKIQPAELGDSAMYLCASSLDRPLELAKNIQYFGAGTRLSVL.

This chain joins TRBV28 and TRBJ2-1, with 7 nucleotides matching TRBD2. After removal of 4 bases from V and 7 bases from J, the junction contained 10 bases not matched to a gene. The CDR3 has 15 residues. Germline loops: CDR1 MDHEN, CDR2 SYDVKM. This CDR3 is CASSSGGGSENEQFF. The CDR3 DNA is TGTGCCAGCAGTTCGGGGGGAGGGAGTGAGAATGAGCAGTTCTTC.

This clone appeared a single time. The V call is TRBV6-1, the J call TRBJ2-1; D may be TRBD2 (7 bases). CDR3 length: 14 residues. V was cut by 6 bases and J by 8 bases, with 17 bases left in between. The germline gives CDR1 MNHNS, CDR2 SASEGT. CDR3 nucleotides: TGTGCCAGCAGGGAACAGGGCGGGGGAGATGAGCAGTTCTTC. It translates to CASREQGGGDEQFF.